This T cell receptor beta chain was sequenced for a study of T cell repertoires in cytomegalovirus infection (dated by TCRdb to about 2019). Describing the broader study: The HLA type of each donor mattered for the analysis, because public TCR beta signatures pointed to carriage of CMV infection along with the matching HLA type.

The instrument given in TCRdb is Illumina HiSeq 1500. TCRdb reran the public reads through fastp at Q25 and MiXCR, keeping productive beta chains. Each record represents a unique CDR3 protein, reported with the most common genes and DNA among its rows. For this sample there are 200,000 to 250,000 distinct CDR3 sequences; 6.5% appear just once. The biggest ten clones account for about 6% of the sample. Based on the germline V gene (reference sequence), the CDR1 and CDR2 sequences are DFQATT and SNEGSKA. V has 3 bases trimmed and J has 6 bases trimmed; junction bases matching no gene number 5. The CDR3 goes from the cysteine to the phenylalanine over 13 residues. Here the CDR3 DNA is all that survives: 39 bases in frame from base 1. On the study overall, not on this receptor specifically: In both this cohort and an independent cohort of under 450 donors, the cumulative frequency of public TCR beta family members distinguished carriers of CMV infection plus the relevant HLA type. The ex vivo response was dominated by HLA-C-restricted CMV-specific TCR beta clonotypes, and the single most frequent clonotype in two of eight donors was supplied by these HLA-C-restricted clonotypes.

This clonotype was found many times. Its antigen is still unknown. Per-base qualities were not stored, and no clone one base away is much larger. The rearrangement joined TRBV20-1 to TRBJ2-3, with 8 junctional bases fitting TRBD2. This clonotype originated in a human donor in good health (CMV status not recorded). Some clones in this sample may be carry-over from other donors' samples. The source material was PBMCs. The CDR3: CSASGGAMDTQYF. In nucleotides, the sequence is TGCAGTGCTAGCGGGGGGGCAATGGATACGCAGTATTTT.